This TCR beta chain was retrieved from a study of regulatory T cells in long-lasting Graves disease. Time point described: newly diagnosed GD, antithyroid drugs for less than 3 months. The TCR library was made from RNA that had been extracted from PBMCs in TRIzol. The CDR3 runs 14 residues. Unmatched junction bases numbered 4, after V lost 5 bases and J lost 3 bases. Germline V lookup: CDR1 DFQATT, CDR2 SNEGSKA (reference sequence). Combining iRepertoire HTBI primers with Arm-PCR of CDR3 regions, the authors built TCR beta libraries. One entry per CDR3 protein, called by TCRdb with MiXCR from the multiplex PCR reads. This table holds more than 400,000 distinct CDR3 sequences, 15% to 20% found once. The sample was also reused in another study, on T cells in Graves' hyperthyroidism and ophthalmopathy. That paper notes: Ophthalmopathy and stable hyperthyroidism were told apart by a 13 V-J model.

The J gene is TRBJ2-1, the V gene TRBV20-1; 10 bases fit TRBD2. This sample comprised peripheral blood mononuclear cells (PBMCs), obtained at new diagnosis, from a patient treated with antithyroid drugs. This sequence originates from a man between 35 and 55 years old with Graves disease. CDR3 DNA: TGCAGTGCTGGTCTAGCGGGGGTCTACAATGAGCAGTTCTTC. Translated: CSAGLAGVYNEQFF.